One sample yielded the 30 T cell receptor beta chains listed below, sequenced in a study of cytomegalovirus exposure and HLA in healthy donors. The method was immunoSEQ multiplex PCR; TCRdb's version includes in-frame clones alone and lacks a portion of them. The sample records 100,000 to 150,000 clones, 94% being singletons. The sequencing sample was made of PBMCs. These TCRs come from a woman younger than 35 in good health and CMV-seronegative.

The chain couples TRBV28 to TRBJ2-7; 7 bases match TRBD1. J lost 4 bases, V lost 8 bases, and 11 bases had no gene match. The germline V gene has CDR1 MDHEN and CDR2 SYDVKM. This CDR3 contains 14 residues. The CDR3, as DNA: TGTGCCAGCGGCGAGAGACAGGGCTTGTACGAGCAGTACTTC. Translating gives CASGERQGLYEQYF.

The rearrangement uses TRBV5-6 and TRBJ1-6, with a weak D call TRBD1 (6 bases). Looked up from germline, CDR1 is SGHDT and CDR2 is YYEEEE. The CDR3 loop spans 14 amino acids. V gave up 6 bases and J gave up 7 bases, with 14 bases separating them. DNA of the CDR3: TGTGCCAGCACCCACAGGGTGGGAAATTCACCCCTCCACTTT. Translated, it gives CASTHRVGNSPLHF.

The rearrangement links TRBV21-1 to TRBJ2-7; TRBD1 is the table's D call, not checked against the DNA. TRBV21-1 is listed as a pseudogene. The CDR3 is 15 amino acids. The CDR3 loop is CASSIGGGLSYEQYF. CDR3 DNA sequence: TGTGCCAGCAGCATTGGAGGGGGCTTGTCCTACGAGCAGTACTTC.

The V and J genes are TRBV7-9 and TRBJ1-4; 8 nucleotides align to TRBD1. CDR1 is SEHNR, CDR2 FQNEAQ, per germline (reference sequence). V lost 6 bases and J lost 8; bases outside the gene matches: 11. The CDR3 has 15 residues. The CDR3 here is CASSRATGGREKLFF. The CDR3 bases are TGTGCCAGCAGTCGTGCTACAGGGGGTAGGGAAAAACTGTTTTTT.

V is TRBV11-2 and J is TRBJ2-3; TRBD2 is a possible D gene (6 bases). CDR1 is SGHAT, CDR2 FQNNGV, per germline. The germline V and J ends were trimmed by 4 bases and 6 bases, with 17 bases remaining between them. The CDR3 covers 15 residues. Here the CDR3 DNA reads TGTGCCAGCAGCTCGTCGGGACTCCCACTCGATACGCAGTATTTT. Translation: CASSSSGLPLDTQYF.

This chain joins TRBV27 and TRBJ2-1, with a weak D call TRBD2 (6 bases). CDR1 is MNHEY, CDR2 SMNVEV, per germline (reference sequence). V lost 4 bases to trimming and J lost 3 bases, with 16 bases between them. This CDR3 spans 16 amino acids. The CDR3 here is CASSSPRGGVYNEQFF. CDR3 coding DNA: TGTGCCAGCAGTTCCCCCCGGGGCGGGGTCTACAATGAGCAGTTCTTC.

The chain links TRBV28 to TRBJ1-4, with D perhaps matching TRBD1 (5 bases). The V and J ends lost 5 bases and 5 bases respectively, with 12 bases between them. This CDR3 is built from 14 residues. In germline, CDR1 is MDHEN, CDR2 SYDVKM. In DNA, the CDR3 is TGTGCCAGCAGTCCAGGGTTTGGGAATGAAAAACTGTTTTTT. Translating it yields CASSPGFGNEKLFF.

The gene calls are TRBV2 and TRBJ1-2; D is possibly TRBD1 (5 bases). V lost 7 bases and J lost 2, with 14 bases in between. Germline CDR1 SNHLY, CDR2 FYNNEI. The CDR3 is made up of 14 amino acids. For the CDR3, the DNA is TGTGCCAGCACCAAGGAGAAGGGGAACTATGGCTACACCTTC. It encodes CASTKEKGNYGYTF.

The chain uses TRBV6-1 and TRBJ2-5, with TRBD1 matching over 7 bases. Germline assignment: CDR1 MNHNS and CDR2 SASEGT. This CDR3 has 17 residues. V lost 4 bases and J lost 5; bases outside the gene matches: 16. The CDR3 nucleotides are TGTGCCAGCAGTGGATGGGCCGGGACAGCCCGTTCTGAGACCCAGTACTTC. Its translation: CASSGWAGTARSETQYF.

The chain joins TRBV28 to TRBJ2-7; D is possibly TRBD1 (6 bases). The CDR3 covers 15 residues. The germline V and J ends were trimmed by 8 bases and 2 bases, with 19 bases remaining between them. The germline gives CDR1 MDHEN, CDR2 SYDVKM. The CDR3 region is CASQLQGSQPYEQYF. Here the CDR3 DNA reads TGTGCCAGCCAGTTACAGGGCAGCCAACCCTACGAGCAGTACTTC.

V and J are TRBV11-2 and TRBJ2-1; 8 bases line up with TRBD2. The CDR3 consists of 13 residues. The V segment lost 0 bases and the J segment 14 bases; nucleotides outside the gene matches: 6. CDR1 is SGHAT and CDR2 is FQNNGV in the germline V gene. The CDR3 loop is CASSLDGPGLEFF. The CDR3 nucleotides are TGTGCCAGCAGCTTAGACGGACCGGGACTAGAGTTCTTC.

V usage is TRBV4-1 and J usage is TRBJ2-3; D might be TRBD2 (5 bases). CDR1 is MGHRA, CDR2 YSYEKL, per germline. The CDR3 covers 14 residues. Trimming stripped 4 bases from V and 2 bases from J, with 10 bases between. In DNA, the CDR3 is TGCGCCAGCAGCCCCGTGACTACCACAGATACGCAGTATTTT. Translation: CASSPVTTTDTQYF.

The V and J genes are TRBV10-3 and TRBJ2-7; no clear D gene. The CDR3 runs 13 residues. Germline V gene lookup returns CDR1 ENHRY and CDR2 SYGVKD. Trimming took off 0 bases at V and 3 bases at J, with 6 bases between the two ends. CDR3 bases: TGTGCCATCAGTGAGTCAACCAGCTACGAGCAGTACTTC. This encodes CAISESTSYEQYF.

This clone was seen a handful of times. The chain combines TRBV15 with TRBJ2-7; D call uncertain. Germline V gene sequence: CDR1 LNHNV, CDR2 YYDKDF (reference sequence). The CDR3 is made up of 16 amino acids. Trimming pared 1 base from V and 5 bases from J, leaving 18 bases between. The CDR3 nucleotides are TGTGCCACCAGCAGAGGTGAAGTGGGCATGGGCGACGAGCAGTACTTC. This sequence encodes CATSRGEVGMGDEQYF.

This chain joins TRBV11-3 and TRBJ2-1, with 7 positions matching TRBD2. V trimming: 0 bases; J trimming: 8 bases; junction bases outside the gene matches: 7. Germline V gene data show CDR1 as SGHNT and CDR2 as YENEEA. The CDR3 consists of 15 residues. The CDR3 DNA is TGTGCCAGCAGCTTAGATGGGGGGGGAGGATATGAGCAGTTCTTC. Translated, it gives CASSLDGGGGYEQFF.

The chain combines TRBV6-6 with TRBJ2-2, with 7 bases lining up with TRBD1. V lost 3 bases to trimming and J lost 5 bases; unmatched junction nucleotides: 6. Germline V lookup: CDR1 MNHNY, CDR2 SVGAGI (reference sequence). CDR3 length: 15 residues. The CDR3 DNA is TGTGCCAGCAGTTATTCAGGGGGTCCGACCGGGGAGCTGTTTTTT. This gives the protein CASSYSGGPTGELFF.

The chain is built from TRBV28 and TRBJ2-7; 7 nucleotides agree with TRBD2. The CDR3 is 15 residues long. V shed 7 bases, J shed 5 bases, and the junction held 14 bases outside the gene matches. CDR1 and CDR2 from the germline V gene are MDHEN and SYDVKM. The CDR3 sequence: CASIQSGKRTHEQYF. CDR3 coding DNA: TGTGCCAGCATCCAAAGCGGGAAGAGAACCCACGAGCAGTACTTC.

Points on this clone: Other DNA sequences in this specimen translate into the identical CDR3. The J gene is TRBJ1-5, the V gene TRBV6-1; possible D gene TRBD1, 5 bases. This CDR3 is built from 16 residues. V was pared by 0 bases and J by 2 bases, with 11 bases between. Germline assignment: CDR1 MNHNS and CDR2 SASEGT. CDR3 coding DNA: TGTGCCAGCAGTGAAGCACGGGGGATCGGCAATCAGCCCCAGCATTTT. It codes for CASSEARGIGNQPQHF.

This clone was counted only a few times. The gene calls are TRBV6-5 and TRBJ2-7; D remains ambiguous. Germline-derived CDR1 and CDR2 are MNHEY and SVGAGI. The CDR3 covers 14 residues. The ends were cut back, 5 bases at V and 0 bases at J, with 11 bases in the middle. This CDR3 reads CASSPRLGSYEQYF. DNA of the CDR3: TGTGCCAGCAGTCCTAGGTTGGGCTCCTACGAGCAGTACTTC.

The chain has TRBV28 and TRBJ1-5; 7 nucleotides match TRBD1. The CDR3 spans 16 residues. The V gene end was trimmed by 2 bases and the J gene end by 1 base; junction bases not matched to a gene: 5. Germline V gives CDR1 MDHEN, CDR2 SYDVKM. CDR3 loop: CASSLGTGASNQPQHF. Written as DNA, the CDR3 is TGTGCCAGCAGTTTAGGAACAGGGGCCAGCAATCAGCCCCAGCATTTT.

The rearrangement uses TRBV5-1 and TRBJ2-7; a possible D gene is TRBD2 (5 bases). Trimming shortened V by 0 bases and J by 0 bases, and 10 bases separated the two germline ends. Germline V gives CDR1 SGHRS, CDR2 YFSETQ. The CDR3 loop spans 15 amino acids. CDR3 amino acids: CASSLDSSYSYEQYF. CDR3 coding DNA: TGCGCCAGCAGCTTGGATTCTAGCTACTCCTACGAGCAGTACTTC.

The chain links TRBV6-5 to TRBJ2-7, with a possible D match to TRBD1 (6 bases). Deletions cut 10 bases from V and 7 bases from J, with 23 bases between. Germline CDR1 reads MNHEY; CDR2 reads SVGAGI. CDR3 length equals 14 residues. The CDR3 loop is CATSRGPTLTEQYF. CDR3 nucleotide sequence: TGTGCCACCTCCAGGGGACCGACACTAACGGAGCAGTACTTC.

This chain connects TRBV2 to TRBJ2-7, with TRBD1 as a possible D gene (5 bases). Germline V gene data show CDR1 as SNHLY and CDR2 as FYNNEI. The CDR3 is 12 residues long. Between the trimmed V and J ends, which lost 10 bases and 1 base, there was a span of 11 bases. CDR3 region: CATDSGSYEQYF. CDR3 nucleotides: TGTGCCACCGACAGTGGGTCCTACGAGCAGTACTTC.

The chain employs TRBV5-5 and TRBJ2-1, with a weak D call TRBD1 (5 bases). The CDR3 length is 15 residues. V lost 0 bases to trimming and J lost 2 bases, with 9 bases between them. In germline, CDR1 is SGHKS, CDR2 YYEKEE (reference sequence). The CDR3 region has the DNA TGTGCCAGCAGCTTGGCCCAGGGCACCTACAATGAGCAGTTCTTC. This encodes CASSLAQGTYNEQFF.

This chain links TRBV4-1 with TRBJ2-2; 14 bases agree with TRBD2. CDR3 size: 18 residues. Germline lookup yields CDR1 MGHRA and CDR2 YSYEKL. Trimming at V came to 2 bases and at J to 2 bases, leaving 4 bases not matched to a gene. This CDR3 reads CASSQQGTSGGNTGELFF. DNA for the CDR3: TGCGCCAGCAGCCAACAGGGGACTAGCGGGGGTAACACCGGGGAGCTGTTTTTT.

The rearrangement joins TRBV5-1 to TRBJ2-7; TRBD2 might be the D (5 bases). V lost 4 bases, J lost 3 bases, and 20 bases lay in between. This CDR3 comprises 16 residues. Per germline, CDR1 SGHRS and CDR2 YFSETQ. This CDR3 is CASSPSPGGPYYEQYF. The CDR3 coding sequence is TGCGCCAGCAGCCCCTCGCCCGGCGGGCCCTACTACGAGCAGTACTTC.

The chain employs TRBV9 and TRBJ2-7; D is ambiguous. Germline CDR1 is SGDLS and CDR2 is YYNGEE. The V end was cut by 1 base, the J end by 0 bases, with 8 bases between. The CDR3 extends over 14 amino acids. CDR3 DNA sequence: TGTGCCAGCAGCGTAAATCAGGCCTCCTACGAGCAGTACTTC. Translation gives CASSVNQASYEQYF.

V is TRBV30 and J is TRBJ2-5; D unclear. Deletions cut 1 base from V and 5 bases from J, with 11 bases between. This CDR3 has 13 amino acids. In germline, CDR1 is GTSNPN, CDR2 SVGIG (reference sequence). The CDR3 spells CAWSGGPGETQYF. The CDR3 nucleotides are TGTGCCTGGAGTGGTGGCCCCGGGGAGACCCAGTACTTC.

The rearrangement links TRBV5-6 to TRBJ2-5; 9 bases line up with TRBD1. The germline gives CDR1 SGHDT, CDR2 YYEEEE. This CDR3 is built from 14 residues. V gave up 2 bases and J gave up 6 bases; unmatched junction bases: 5. CDR3 protein: CASSFGDRAKTQYF. The CDR3 nucleotides read TGTGCCAGCAGCTTTGGGGACAGGGCTAAGACCCAGTACTTC. The entire variable domain, with the rest obtained from reference TRBV5-6 and TRBJ2-5, is as follows: DAGVTQSPTHLIKTRGQQVTLRCSPKSGHDTVSWYQQALGQGPQFIFQYYEEEERQRGNFPDRFSGHQFPNYSSELNVNALLLGDSALYLCASSFGDRAKTQYFGPGTRLLVL.

The gene calls are TRBV4-1 and TRBJ2-7; 7 nucleotides align to TRBD1. Germline CDR1 and CDR2: MGHRA and YSYEKL. Germline trimming cut 2 bases from V and 3 bases from J; bases unmatched to any gene: 7. This CDR3 has 15 amino acids. CDR3 region: CASSQNRGSNYEQYF. The CDR3 nucleotides read TGCGCCAGCAGCCAAAACAGGGGATCCAACTACGAGCAGTACTTC.